The rows below give T cell receptor beta chains drawn from one sample of a study of sequential checkpoint blockade in melanoma. Here immunoSEQ multiplex PCR was the method, and the copy in TCRdb shows in-frame clones only, minus some. The repertoire has about 3,100 clones, approximately 20% of them found once; the top ten carry more than 9.5%. Sequenced here: tumor tissue (inferred from file names), sampled from a patient given nivolumab and ipilimumab in sequence. Receptors were obtained from a human donor with melanoma. Both conserved end residues are trimmed from each CDR3.

cdr3_aa: ASSLGYGANTEAF; v_call: TRBV11-3
cdr3_aa: ASNTGGRGDTQY; v_call: TRBV9
cdr3_aa: ASIRDSYAETQY; v_call: TRBV6-8
cdr3_aa: ASSQGAYGNQPQH; v_call: TRBV2
cdr3_aa: ATSRDRGRNTIY; v_call: TRBV15
cdr3_aa: ASSLSREHEQY; v_call: TRBV19
cdr3_aa: ASSSGTSGRRETQY; v_call: TRBV19
cdr3_aa: ASSYKRTGELF; v_call: TRBV6-8
cdr3_aa: AISETTYNEQF; v_call: TRBV10-3
cdr3_aa: AWSEGLGYTVQETQY; v_call: TRBV30
cdr3_aa: ASSQLDINEKLF; v_call: TRBV14